This is a list of T cell receptor beta chains from one sample in a study of post-analysis software for immune sequencing data. Each CDR3 protein gets one entry after TCRdb re-called the PCR reads with MiXCR. Here the sample spans some 890,000 distinct CDR3 sequences, about 57% being singletons. Input material: blood. The receptors here all came from a girl aged 10 to 17 with multiple sclerosis. Each CDR3 is given with its conserved first and last residue. Fields, in order: CDR3 DNA, CDR3 protein, J gene, V gene, D gene, clone size. The D gene is left open where the match is weak. Size tells how often a clone was seen (once, few, many) or the class of an expanded clone, and some rows leave it out.

CDR3nt: TGCGCCAGCAGCCCTCTGATTAACAATGAGCAGTTCTTC
CDR3aa: CASSPLINNEQFF
j_gene: TRBJ2-1
v_gene: TRBV5-1
d_gene: NA
abundance: once

CDR3nt: TGCAGCGTTGAAGGATGGGACAACCATGGCGAACGGAACACTGAAGCTTTCTTT
CDR3aa: CSVEGWDNHGERNTEAFF
j_gene: TRBJ1-1
v_gene: TRBV29-1
d_gene: NA
abundance: NA

CDR3nt: TGCGCCAGCAGCTTGGGGTTTGACGACAATGAGCAGTTCTTC
CDR3aa: CASSLGFDDNEQFF
j_gene: TRBJ2-1
v_gene: TRBV5-1
d_gene: NA
abundance: NA

CDR3nt: TGTGCCAGCAGCTTAGGGATAACCCCGCGAGGCTACACCTTC
CDR3aa: CASSLGITPRGYTF
j_gene: TRBJ1-2
v_gene: TRBV7-9
d_gene: NA
abundance: once

CDR3nt: TGTGCCAGCAGTTTTGGGACAGGGAACACAGATGCGCAGTATTTT
CDR3aa: CASSFGTGNTDAQYF
j_gene: TRBJ2-3
v_gene: TRBV12-3/TRBV12-4
d_gene: TRBD1
abundance: once

CDR3nt: TGCAGTGCTAGAGTGGGAGGCAGGGGGAGATCTCAGCCCCAGCATTTT
CDR3aa: CSARVGGRGRSQPQHF
j_gene: TRBJ1-5
v_gene: TRBV20-1
d_gene: TRBD1
abundance: once

CDR3nt: TGTGCCAGCAGCTTAGTCGGGGGCAGAGAGAACACTGAAGCTTTCTTT
CDR3aa: CASSLVGGRENTEAFF
j_gene: TRBJ1-1
v_gene: TRBV7-9
d_gene: NA
abundance: few

CDR3nt: TGTGCCAGCAGCGAACAGGTCTATAGCAATCAGCCCCAGCATTTT
CDR3aa: CASSEQVYSNQPQHF
j_gene: TRBJ1-5
v_gene: TRBV6-2/TRBV6-3
d_gene: NA
abundance: NA

CDR3nt: TGTGCCAGCAGTGCCGACAGGGGCTCCTACGAGCAGTACTTC
CDR3aa: CASSADRGSYEQYF
j_gene: TRBJ2-7
v_gene: TRBV2
d_gene: TRBD1
abundance: few

CDR3nt: TGTGCCAGCAGTCTCCCTTATCGGGGGAGTGAGCAGTTCTTC
CDR3aa: CASSLPYRGSEQFF
j_gene: TRBJ2-1
v_gene: TRBV27
d_gene: NA
abundance: NA

CDR3nt: TGTGCCAGCAGCTTTGACGTCCCACAGGGGGCCACGGGAAACAATGAGCAGTTCTTC
CDR3aa: CASSFDVPQGATGNNEQFF
j_gene: TRBJ2-1
v_gene: TRBV7-2
d_gene: TRBD1
abundance: NA

CDR3nt: TGCAGTGCTAGAGATGGCGGAGGGCCGCAATACAATGAGCAGTTCTTC
CDR3aa: CSARDGGGPQYNEQFF
j_gene: TRBJ2-1
v_gene: TRBV20-1
d_gene: NA
abundance: NA

CDR3nt: TGTGCCAGTAGCTTCGGACAGGACTTTGGCTACACCTTC
CDR3aa: CASSFGQDFGYTF
j_gene: TRBJ1-2
v_gene: TRBV9
d_gene: TRBD1
abundance: NA

CDR3nt: TGTGCCAGCAGCCAACAGGGGCTGGGGGAGCAGTACTTC
CDR3aa: CASSQQGLGEQYF
j_gene: TRBJ2-4
v_gene: TRBV14
d_gene: NA
abundance: NA

CDR3nt: TGTGCCCTCGGGTCAGACCCCGGGACAGGGAACACTGAGGCTTTCTTT
CDR3aa: CALGSDPGTGNTEAFF
j_gene: TRBJ1-1
v_gene: TRBV12-3/TRBV12-4
d_gene: TRBD1
abundance: few

CDR3nt: TGTGCCAGCAGCTACGGGCTCCGAGACAGGCAAGAGACCCAGTACTTC
CDR3aa: CASSYGLRDRQETQYF
j_gene: TRBJ2-5
v_gene: TRBV7-6
d_gene: NA
abundance: NA

CDR3nt: TGTGCTAGTGGACAATTTAGCAATCAGCCCCAGCATTTT
CDR3aa: CASGQFSNQPQHF
j_gene: TRBJ1-5
v_gene: TRBV12-5
d_gene: NA
abundance: NA

CDR3nt: TGTGCCAGCAGTTACTCCGCGATCGGAGGCTACACCTTC
CDR3aa: CASSYSAIGGYTF
j_gene: TRBJ1-2
v_gene: TRBV6-5
d_gene: NA
abundance: NA

CDR3nt: TGTGCCAGCAGCCAAGGTGTCGTGGGACCCGAGAGCGCGGTCAATGAGCAGTTCTTC
CDR3aa: CASSQGVVGPESAVNEQFF
j_gene: TRBJ2-1
v_gene: TRBV4-2
d_gene: NA
abundance: NA

CDR3nt: TGCGCCAGCAGCTCGGTAGGGTCCGGTGGTGGACCCAACAATGAGCAGTTCTTC
CDR3aa: CASSSVGSGGGPNNEQFF
j_gene: TRBJ2-1
v_gene: TRBV5-1
d_gene: NA
abundance: few

CDR3nt: TGTGCCAGCAGCCAAGGTGATCAGGGACCCTTTGGCGAGCAGTACTTC
CDR3aa: CASSQGDQGPFGEQYF
j_gene: TRBJ2-7
v_gene: TRBV3-1
d_gene: NA
abundance: NA

CDR3nt: TGTGCCAGCAGCCAAGAGTTCCAAGAGACCCAGTACTTC
CDR3aa: CASSQEFQETQYF
j_gene: TRBJ2-5
v_gene: TRBV14
d_gene: NA
abundance: NA

CDR3nt: TGCGCCAGCAGCCAAGATGGAGGGGGTGGGGAGACCCAGTACTTC
CDR3aa: CASSQDGGGGETQYF
j_gene: TRBJ2-5
v_gene: TRBV4-1
d_gene: NA
abundance: NA

CDR3nt: TGTGCCACCAGTGATTTTGGACGGACAGGGCAAGAGACCCAGTACTTC
CDR3aa: CATSDFGRTGQETQYF
j_gene: TRBJ2-5
v_gene: TRBV24-1
d_gene: TRBD1
abundance: few

CDR3nt: TGTGCCAGCGGCCCACAGGGCAACTATGGCTACACCTTC
CDR3aa: CASGPQGNYGYTF
j_gene: TRBJ1-2
v_gene: TRBV9
d_gene: NA
abundance: NA

CDR3nt: TGTGCCAGCAGCTTAGTGGTACTAGCGGGAGGCAGTCAGTTCTACGAGCAGTACTTC
CDR3aa: CASSLVVLAGGSQFYEQYF
j_gene: TRBJ2-7
v_gene: TRBV7-2
d_gene: TRBD2
abundance: once

CDR3nt: TGTGCCAGCAGTGACATACCCACAGGTGACCACGAGCAGTACTTC
CDR3aa: CASSDIPTGDHEQYF
j_gene: TRBJ2-7
v_gene: TRBV27
d_gene: NA
abundance: NA

CDR3nt: TGTGCCAGCAGTCTAAACAGGGGACCCAACGAGCAGTACTTC
CDR3aa: CASSLNRGPNEQYF
j_gene: TRBJ2-7
v_gene: TRBV12-3/TRBV12-4
d_gene: TRBD1
abundance: NA

CDR3nt: TGCGCCAGCAGGGAAGATGGAACAGGGGGTTACTATGGCTACACCTTC
CDR3aa: CASREDGTGGYYGYTF
j_gene: TRBJ1-2
v_gene: TRBV5-1
d_gene: TRBD1
abundance: few

CDR3nt: TGTGCCAGCAGCTTAAATCCGGGACAGCCCTATGGCTACACCTTC
CDR3aa: CASSLNPGQPYGYTF
j_gene: TRBJ1-2
v_gene: TRBV11-2
d_gene: TRBD1
abundance: NA

CDR3nt: TGTGCCAGCAGTGGCAATGGCAGGGCTTCGCACGAGCAGTACTTC
CDR3aa: CASSGNGRASHEQYF
j_gene: TRBJ2-7
v_gene: TRBV12-3/TRBV12-4
d_gene: NA
abundance: NA

CDR3nt: TGTGCCAGCAGCCCGCGACAGTTCAGCTTGGAGACCCAGTACTTC
CDR3aa: CASSPRQFSLETQYF
j_gene: TRBJ2-5
v_gene: TRBV7-9
d_gene: NA
abundance: NA

CDR3nt: TGCAGTGCTAGGGATTACCAAAGCACAGATACGCAGTATTTT
CDR3aa: CSARDYQSTDTQYF
j_gene: TRBJ2-3
v_gene: TRBV20-1
d_gene: NA
abundance: NA

CDR3nt: TGTGCCATCAGTGAGGGGAGACAGACCCAGTACTTC
CDR3aa: CAISEGRQTQYF
j_gene: TRBJ2-5
v_gene: TRBV10-3
d_gene: NA
abundance: few

CDR3nt: TGCAGCGTTTTAACCGACAGGTCCATTGGCTACACCTTC
CDR3aa: CSVLTDRSIGYTF
j_gene: TRBJ1-2
v_gene: TRBV29-1
d_gene: NA
abundance: few

CDR3nt: TGCGCCAGCAGCTTTACAGTCCGGGACAATGAGCAGTTCTTC
CDR3aa: CASSFTVRDNEQFF
j_gene: TRBJ2-1
v_gene: TRBV5-1
d_gene: NA
abundance: NA

CDR3nt: TGCAGTGCCCCCCCCAGTAGAGGGGAGACCCAGTACTTC
CDR3aa: CSAPPSRGETQYF
j_gene: TRBJ2-5
v_gene: TRBV20-1
d_gene: NA
abundance: few

CDR3nt: TGTGCCATCAGTGAGTCAAGGGGGGCGGATGGCTACACCTTC
CDR3aa: CAISESRGADGYTF
j_gene: TRBJ1-2
v_gene: TRBV10-3
d_gene: NA
abundance: NA

CDR3nt: TGTGCCAGCAGCTTAGCGACCGAGGGGACCTACAATGAGCAGTTCTTC
CDR3aa: CASSLATEGTYNEQFF
j_gene: TRBJ2-1
v_gene: TRBV7-6
d_gene: NA
abundance: NA

CDR3nt: TGCGCCAGCAGCCAAACAGGGGGAGGTAATGAAAAACTGTTTTTT
CDR3aa: CASSQTGGGNEKLFF
j_gene: TRBJ1-4
v_gene: TRBV4-1
d_gene: TRBD1
abundance: NA

CDR3nt: TGTGCCAGCAGTCGGCAGCGCCCTTTTCGAGCTTTCTTT
CDR3aa: CASSRQRPFRAFF
j_gene: TRBJ1-1
v_gene: TRBV27
d_gene: NA
abundance: NA

CDR3nt: TGTGCCTGGAGCCTGGCGAGGGATACGCAGTATTTT
CDR3aa: CAWSLARDTQYF
j_gene: TRBJ2-3
v_gene: TRBV30
d_gene: NA
abundance: NA

CDR3nt: TGCAGTGCTACCATAAACGAAGGCACTGAAGCTTTCTTT
CDR3aa: CSATINEGTEAFF
j_gene: TRBJ1-1
v_gene: TRBV20-1
d_gene: NA
abundance: NA

CDR3nt: TGTGCCAGCAGCTTGGGGCAACTCGAGCAGTACTTC
CDR3aa: CASSLGQLEQYF
j_gene: TRBJ2-7
v_gene: TRBV7-3
d_gene: NA
abundance: NA

CDR3nt: TGCAGTGCCGAGACCGGGACAGGGATCACAGAGACCCAGTACTTC
CDR3aa: CSAETGTGITETQYF
j_gene: TRBJ2-5
v_gene: TRBV20-1
d_gene: TRBD1
abundance: once

CDR3nt: TGTGCCAGCAGCTACTCGGGACTAGCACAGACTACGCAGTATTTT
CDR3aa: CASSYSGLAQTTQYF
j_gene: TRBJ2-3
v_gene: TRBV7-2
d_gene: TRBD2
abundance: NA

CDR3nt: TGTGCCAGCAGCTGGAGGGGCACCGGGGAGCTGTTTTTT
CDR3aa: CASSWRGTGELFF
j_gene: TRBJ2-2
v_gene: TRBV7-7
d_gene: NA
abundance: NA

CDR3nt: TGTGCCAGCAGTTTACTAGGACAGGGGGAGGGCGAGCAGTACTTC
CDR3aa: CASSLLGQGEGEQYF
j_gene: TRBJ2-7
v_gene: TRBV12-3/TRBV12-4
d_gene: TRBD1
abundance: NA

CDR3nt: TGTGCCAGCACTCCAATAGGCACAGATACGCAGTATTTT
CDR3aa: CASTPIGTDTQYF
j_gene: TRBJ2-3
v_gene: TRBV6-2/TRBV6-3
d_gene: NA
abundance: once

CDR3nt: TGCGCCAGCAGCCAAGTTTCGGGACTAGCGTACAATGAGCAGTTCTTC
CDR3aa: CASSQVSGLAYNEQFF
j_gene: TRBJ2-1
v_gene: TRBV4-1
d_gene: TRBD2
abundance: few

CDR3nt: TGTGCCAGCAGCTTAATGGGCGGGAGTCTGAACGAGCAGTACTTC
CDR3aa: CASSLMGGSLNEQYF
j_gene: TRBJ2-7
v_gene: TRBV7-3
d_gene: TRBD2
abundance: NA

CDR3nt: TGTGCCAGCAGCACCGGACTAGCGGGCTACAATGAGCAGTTCTTC
CDR3aa: CASSTGLAGYNEQFF
j_gene: TRBJ2-1
v_gene: TRBV11-3
d_gene: TRBD2
abundance: NA

CDR3nt: TGTGCCATCAGTGCGGACATCCACGAGCAGTACTTC
CDR3aa: CAISADIHEQYF
j_gene: TRBJ2-7
v_gene: TRBV10-3
d_gene: NA
abundance: NA

CDR3nt: TGTGCCAGCAGTACGACAGGAGAGGGTTATGAGCAGTTCTTC
CDR3aa: CASSTTGEGYEQFF
j_gene: TRBJ2-1
v_gene: TRBV6-4
d_gene: NA
abundance: NA